The clone carrying this TCR beta chain was counted between two and nine times. Its specificity is unknown. This sample was included in a study of CD8 T cells in ankylosing spondylitis. V was pared by 0 bases and J by 5 bases, with 4 bases of the junction left unmatched. In germline, CDR1 is MGHRA, CDR2 YSYEKL. This CDR3 is built from 15 residues. General study points: A TCR beta motif of several highly homologous variants seemed to mark ankylosing spondylitis blood. A number of the motif variants had already been described in reactive arthritis synovial fluid and blood. Within matched ankylosing spondylitis synovial fluid, disease-linked clones were reportedly significantly enriched.

It was by quantitative 5'-RACE with molecular barcodes that TCR beta libraries were made. MiXCR, run by TCRdb on the 5' RACE reads, gives a single entry per CDR3 protein. The data hold roughly 160,000 distinct CDR3 sequences, with roughly 10% observed a single time. This TCR derives from a female donor with ankylosing spondylitis or in good health (not recorded which). The rearrangement links TRBV4-1 to TRBJ2-1; TRBD1 matches 7 bases. Sequencing was done on a sample of blood, either unsorted or a sorted T cell fraction (not recorded which). For the CDR3, the DNA is TGCGCCAGCAGCCAAGAGAGGGGGCAAGACAATGAGCAGTTCTTC. As protein: CASSQERGQDNEQFF.